Shown below are 17 T cell receptor beta chains from a single sample sequenced in a study of blood T cell repertoires in COVID-19. The assay was immunoSEQ multiplex PCR, and TCRdb's table has in-frame clones only and misses some. The table has roughly 100,000 clones, about 90% seen once. Sequencing was carried out using peripheral blood. The origin of the receptors is a human donor in a cohort sampled during active COVID-19.

The chain links TRBV20-1 to TRBJ2-5; D is unclear. The germline V and J ends were trimmed by 5 bases and 2 bases, with 6 bases remaining between them. The CDR3 is 11 residues long. CDR1 is DFQATT, CDR2 SNEGSKA, per germline (reference sequence). The chain's CDR3 is CSAPVQETQYF. The CDR3 region has the DNA TGCAGTGCTCCGGTGCAAGAGACCCAGTACTTC.

This clone was seen just once. J is TRBJ1-2 and V is TRBV27; TRBD1 aligns across 8 bases. This CDR3 has 19 amino acids. The trim removed 6 bases at V and 2 bases at J, leaving 20 bases unmatched. Germline lookup yields CDR1 MNHEY and CDR2 SMNVEV (reference sequence). CDR3: CASRQSRPPDRGPNYGYTF. The CDR3 DNA reads TGTGCCAGCAGACAGTCTAGGCCCCCCGACAGGGGCCCCAACTATGGCTACACCTTC.

The V and J genes are TRBV12-3 or TRBV12-4 and TRBJ1-2, with 8 bases aligning to TRBD1. The CDR3 spans 13 residues. V lost 7 bases and J lost 3; bases outside the gene matches: 4. The CDR3 loop is CASTKTGDYGYTF. The CDR3 coding sequence is TGTGCCAGCACCAAGACAGGGGACTATGGCTACACCTTC.

The rearrangement joins TRBV7-2 to TRBJ2-7; no definite D call. V dropped 0 bases and J dropped 4 bases, with 7 bases sitting between them. This CDR3 region has 13 residues. Germline V gene lookup returns CDR1 SGHTA and CDR2 FQGNSA. The CDR3 loop reads CASSLARYYEQYF. CDR3 coding DNA: TGTGCCAGCAGCTTAGCCCGTTATTACGAGCAGTACTTC.

The rearrangement uses TRBV10-1 and TRBJ2-1, with 8 nucleotides matching TRBD2. Germline CDR1 and CDR2: WNHNN and SYGVQD (reference sequence). The CDR3 runs 14 residues. The J segment lost 3 bases and the V segment lost 5 bases, leaving 3 bases of the junction unmatched. CDR3 DNA: TGCGCCAGCAGTAAGGGACTAGTCTACAATGAGCAGTTCTTC. As protein: CASSKGLVYNEQFF.

The chain has TRBV5-4 and TRBJ1-1; no firm D call. This CDR3 has 16 residues. Germline assignment: CDR1 SGHNT and CDR2 YYREEE (reference sequence). The germline V and J ends were trimmed by 0 bases and 0 bases, with 12 bases remaining between them. CDR3: CASSLGAGSMNTEAFF. CDR3 coding DNA: TGTGCCAGCAGCTTGGGAGCGGGTTCAATGAACACTGAAGCTTTCTTT. Looking up the rest from reference TRBV5-4 and TRBJ1-1 gives the full variable domain: ETGVTQSPTHLIKTRGQQVTLRCSSQSGHNTVSWYQQALGQGPQFIFQYYREEENGRGNFPPRFSGLQFPNYSSELNVNALELDDSALYLCASSLGAGSMNTEAFFGQGTRLTVV.

This clone was recorded once. This rearrangement joins TRBV29-1 to TRBJ2-7; 10 bases align to TRBD2. V trimming: 2 bases; J trimming: 3 bases; junction bases outside the gene matches: 1. CDR1 and CDR2 (germline): SQVTM, ANQGSEA. The length of the CDR3 is 13 residues. CDR3 amino acids: CSVELAGDYEQYF. CDR3 sequence (DNA): TGCAGCGTTGAACTAGCGGGAGACTACGAGCAGTACTTC.

The CDR3 nucleotides read TGCAGCGTTGGGCAGGCCCTTTCCTACGAGCAGTACTTC. As protein: CSVGQALSYEQYF. The V gene is TRBV29-1, the J gene TRBJ2-7; D is ambiguous. Looked up from germline, CDR1 is SQVTM and CDR2 is ANQGSEA. The CDR3 extends over 13 amino acids. Trimming removed 4 bases from V and 1 base from J, with 11 bases in between.

The rearrangement joins TRBV7-8 to TRBJ2-7; D is undetermined. The V gene lost 2 bases and the J gene lost 4 bases, with 6 bases spanning the gap. The CDR3 is 12 residues long. Germline CDR1 is SGHVS and CDR2 is FQNEAQ. This CDR3 reads CASSLLRYEQYF. DNA for the CDR3: TGTGCCAGCAGCTTATTACGGTACGAGCAGTACTTC.

The V gene is TRBV7-9, the J gene TRBJ2-1; perhaps TRBD1 as D (6 bases). CDR1 and CDR2 (germline): SEHNR, FQNEAQ (reference sequence). Deletions cut 3 bases from V and 4 bases from J, with 7 bases between. The CDR3 spans 13 residues. The CDR3: CASSLGQYNEQFF. The CDR3 nucleotides are TGTGCCAGCAGCTTGGGACAATACAATGAGCAGTTCTTC.

This clone was observed a single time. This chain uses TRBV7-9 with TRBJ2-7; 11 bases map to TRBD2. Germline V gene lookup returns CDR1 SEHNR and CDR2 FQNEAQ (reference sequence). J lost 2 bases, V lost 4 bases, and 1 base had no gene match. The CDR3 spans 14 residues. CDR3 bases: TGTGCCAGCAGCTCGACTAGCGGGACCTACGAGCAGTACTTC. It translates to CASSSTSGTYEQYF.

The chain links TRBV3-1 (or the pseudogene TRBV3-2) to TRBJ2-1, with 10 bases matching TRBD2. V lost 2 bases, J lost 4 bases, and 5 bases stayed unmatched. The CDR3 consists of 16 residues. From germline, CDR1 is LGHDT and CDR2 YNNKEL (reference sequence). The CDR3 reads CASSQSRTSGYNEQFF. DNA of the CDR3: TGTGCCAGCAGCCAATCCCGGACTAGCGGATACAATGAGCAGTTCTTC.

The rearrangement uses TRBV6-5 and TRBJ2-7, with 7 bases matching TRBD1. This CDR3 comprises 14 residues. CDR1 is MNHEY and CDR2 is SVGAGI in the germline V gene. The junction had 5 bases not matched to a gene; V was cut back by 0 bases and J by 6 bases. The CDR3 DNA reads TGTGCCAGCAGTTACTCGAGGGGGCGGCGCGAGCAGTACTTC. Amino acids: CASSYSRGRREQYF.

This chain links TRBV3-1 (or the pseudogene TRBV3-2) with TRBJ2-1, with TRBD1 matching over 7 bases. The CDR3 covers 12 residues. Trimming removed 4 bases from V and 9 bases from J; junction bases left unmatched: 3. The germline CDR1 and CDR2 sequences are LGHDT and YNNKEL (reference sequence). This CDR3 is CASSPEGAEQFF. The CDR3 DNA reads as TGTGCCAGCAGCCCAGAGGGGGCTGAGCAGTTCTTC.

CDR3 in amino acids: CASSYRSSGQPQHF. The DNA for the CDR3 is TGTGCCAGCAGTTACCGCTCGTCGGGTCAGCCCCAGCATTTT. V usage is TRBV6-6 and J usage is TRBJ1-5; D is undetermined. The CDR3 runs 14 residues. The V gene's germline CDR1 is MNHNY and CDR2 SVGAGI (reference sequence). The V end lost 2 bases, the J end lost 6 bases, and 11 bases lay between the germline ends.

The chain has TRBV18 and TRBJ2-2; a possible D gene is TRBD2 (6 bases). Between the trimmed V and J ends, which lost 2 bases and 5 bases, there was a span of 12 bases. The length of the CDR3 is 15 residues. Germline CDR1 reads KGHSH; CDR2 reads LQKENI. The chain's CDR3 is CASSPFTGVTGELFF. In nucleotides, the CDR3 is TGTGCCAGCTCACCATTTACGGGAGTTACCGGGGAGCTGTTTTTT.

The gene calls are TRBV3-1 (or the pseudogene TRBV3-2) and TRBJ2-5, with a tentative D call TRBD2 (6 bases). V lost 1 base to trimming and J lost 6 bases, with 12 bases between them. The CDR3 loop spans 14 amino acids. The germline gives CDR1 LGHDT, CDR2 YNNKEL (reference sequence). CDR3 sequence reads: CASSQAVGGKTQYF. The DNA for the CDR3 is TGTGCCAGCAGCCAAGCGGTGGGGGGTAAGACCCAGTACTTC.